The 30 T cell receptor beta chains reported below all come from one sample, sequenced in a study of intratumoral heterogeneity in liver cancer. Assay used: immunoSEQ multiplex PCR; TCRdb lists only in-frame clones, some missing. The table shows some 20,000 clones, with roughly 66% occurring only once. The starting material was tumor-adjacent normal tissue, obtained before any cancer treatment. These receptors originate from a woman between 65 and 79 years old with hepatocellular carcinoma.

The genes are TRBV9 and TRBJ1-2; 11 bases line up with TRBD1. Germline V gene data show CDR1 as SGDLS and CDR2 as YYNGEE. The CDR3 is 14 amino acids. The J segment lost 4 bases and the V segment lost 3 bases, leaving 2 bases of the junction unmatched. The CDR3 region has the DNA TGTGCCAGCAGCGAAGGACAGGGGGCCTATGGCTACACCTTC. It is translated as CASSEGQGAYGYTF.

The rearrangement links TRBV9 to TRBJ2-7, with TRBD2 matching over 14 bases. Trimming at V came to 3 bases and at J to 5 bases, leaving 7 bases not matched to a gene. The CDR3 runs 16 residues. Germline V gene lookup returns CDR1 SGDLS and CDR2 YYNGEE. The CDR3 region is CASSEGLAGAINEQYF. The CDR3, as DNA: TGTGCCAGCAGCGAGGGACTAGCGGGAGCCATCAACGAGCAGTACTTC.

The chain uses TRBV30 and TRBJ2-1; D remains unclear. Germline V gives CDR1 GTSNPN, CDR2 SVGIG (reference sequence). This CDR3 region has 12 residues. V was trimmed by 4 bases and J by 8 bases, leaving 12 bases between them. CDR3 DNA: TGTGCCTGGAACCTAGGCGGCTATGAGCAGTTCTTC. Its protein product is CAWNLGGYEQFF. Based on the CDR3 plus reference TRBV30 and TRBJ2-1, the full variable domain is SQTIHQWPATLVQPVGSPLSLECTVEGTSNPNLYWYRQAAGRGLQLLFYSVGIGQISSEVPQNLSASRPQDRQFILSSKKLLLSDSGFYLCAWNLGGYEQFFGPGTRLTVL.

The chain uses TRBV10-2 and TRBJ2-7; perhaps TRBD1 as D (5 bases). Germline V lookup: CDR1 WSHSY, CDR2 SAAADI. CDR3 length: 15 residues. Deletions cut 7 bases from V and 2 bases from J, with 18 bases between. The DNA of the CDR3 is TGCGCCAGCATCTATCAGGGCGGCGGCACCTACGAGCAGTACTTC. The encoded protein is CASIYQGGGTYEQYF.

The rearrangement joins TRBV6-1 to TRBJ2-2, with D maybe TRBD1 (6 bases). V was clipped by 1 base and J by 4 bases, with 13 bases between them. The germline V gene has CDR1 MNHNS and CDR2 SASEGT. The CDR3 consists of 16 residues. The CDR3 here is CASSEEGTILTGELFF. Written as DNA, the CDR3 is TGTGCCAGCAGTGAAGAGGGGACAATTCTCACCGGGGAGCTGTTTTTT.

In this sample, this clone turned up a few times. In nucleotides, the CDR3 is TGTGCCAGTAGCCAGGACAGGGGTTTAGCAGATACGCAGTATTTT. This sequence encodes CASSQDRGLADTQYF. This chain uses TRBV19 with TRBJ2-3; 9 positions match TRBD1. Losses at the gene ends were 6 bases for V and 4 bases for J; bases not matched to a gene: 8. Per the germline V gene, CDR1 is LNHDA and CDR2 is SQIVND (reference sequence). The CDR3 covers 15 residues.

This chain uses TRBV6-4 with TRBJ2-1; 9 nucleotides agree with TRBD2. The CDR3 covers 13 residues. J was trimmed by 8 bases and V by 5 bases; bases with no gene match: 4. Germline V CDR1 and CDR2: MRHNA, SNTAGT. The CDR3 bases are TGTGCCAGCAGTTCTAGCGGGACTGATGAGCAGTTCTTC. Its translation is CASSSSGTDEQFF.

This clone turned up a few times. The chain joins TRBV7-9 to TRBJ2-2; D not resolved. Germline CDR1 and CDR2: SEHNR and FQNEAQ (reference sequence). The CDR3 totals 14 residues. The V end lost 3 bases, the J end lost 1 base, and 6 bases lay between the germline ends. The CDR3 DNA follows: TGTGCCAGCAGCTTGGAAAAGAACACCGGGGAGCTGTTTTTT. It specifies CASSLEKNTGELFF.

The rearrangement joins TRBV28 to TRBJ1-1; perhaps TRBD1 as D (5 bases). CDR1 and CDR2 from the germline V gene are MDHEN and SYDVKM. Trimming left V 6 bases short and J 6 bases short, with 17 bases between. This CDR3 contains 14 residues. CDR3 sequence reads: CASSPSRGDAEAFF. CDR3 sequence (DNA): TGTGCCAGCAGCCCCAGTAGGGGCGATGCTGAAGCTTTCTTT.

The CDR3 DNA follows: TGTGCCATCAGTGACGGACAGGGGGCCTACAATGAGCAGTTCTTC. Residues: CAISDGQGAYNEQFF. The chain combines TRBV10-3 with TRBJ2-1, with 10 bases fitting TRBD1. V shed 3 bases and J 2 bases; nucleotides not matched to a gene: 1. CDR1 and CDR2 from the germline V gene are ENHRY and SYGVKD. This CDR3 comprises 15 residues.

The chain uses TRBV28 and TRBJ2-5; 14 bases line up with TRBD2. The V and J ends lost 5 bases and 1 base, in that order; junction bases with no gene match: 3. CDR1 is MDHEN and CDR2 is SYDVKM in the germline V gene. The CDR3 covers 16 residues. CDR3 in DNA: TGTGCCAGCAGTCCAGGACTAGCGGGAGGCCAAGAGACCCAGTACTTC. Translating gives CASSPGLAGGQETQYF.

The CDR3 sequence is CATSDSLYGYTF. As DNA, the CDR3 is TGTGCCACTTCGGACAGCCTCTATGGCTACACCTTC. The chain couples TRBV19 to TRBJ1-2, with TRBD1 as a possible D gene (6 bases). CDR1 is LNHDA and CDR2 is SQIVND in the germline V gene (reference sequence). This CDR3 comprises 12 residues. Trimming took 10 bases from V and 4 from J, leaving 13 bases between them.

This clone has more than one count but fewer than ten. This sequence joins TRBV5-1 and TRBJ1-6; TRBD1 aligns across 7 bases. Trimming removed 3 bases from V and 11 bases from J; junction bases left unmatched: 8. The germline V gene encodes CDR1 SGHRS and CDR2 YFSETQ. This CDR3 spans 14 amino acids. The CDR3 region has the DNA TGCGCCAGCAGCTCGGACAGGCTAGCGGCACCCCTCCACTTT. Translation gives CASSSDRLAAPLHF.

The chain uses TRBV28 and TRBJ2-1; D is possibly TRBD2 (6 bases). The CDR3 is 15 amino acids. CDR1 is MDHEN and CDR2 is SYDVKM in the germline V gene. V lost 6 bases and J lost 8, with 20 bases in between. The CDR3 DNA reads as TGTGCCAGCAGCGGCCGTTTGAGGAGGGCTGATGAGCAGTTCTTC. Translated, it gives CASSGRLRRADEQFF.

The CDR3 DNA follows: TGTGCCAGCAGCTCACAGGGGCCCGCGGCAGAGACCCAGTACTTC. Amino acids: CASSSQGPAAETQYF. The rearrangement joins TRBV7-9 to TRBJ2-5; the match to TRBD1 covers 7 bases. Unmatched junction bases numbered 9, after V lost 4 bases and J lost 4 bases. Germline V gene lookup returns CDR1 SEHNR and CDR2 FQNEAQ (reference sequence). The CDR3 sequence is 15 residues long. Full variable domain (rest looked up from reference TRBV7-9 and TRBJ2-5): DTGVSQNPRHKITKRGQNVTFRCDPISEHNRLYWYRQTLGQGPEFLTYFQNEAQLEKSRLLSDRFSAERPKGSFSTLEIQRTEQGDSAMYLCASSSQGPAAETQYFGPGTRLLVL.

This sequence joins TRBV7-8 and TRBJ2-3; TRBD2 might be the D (7 bases). Trimming took 5 bases from V and 2 from J, leaving 14 bases between them. The germline gives CDR1 SGHVS, CDR2 FQNEAQ. CDR3 size: 15 residues. The CDR3 sequence: CASSRGGLHTDTQYF. The CDR3 nucleotides read TGTGCCAGCAGCCGAGGGGGACTACACACAGATACGCAGTATTTT.

This rearrangement joins TRBV18 to TRBJ2-1; D uncertain. V lost 4 bases to trimming and J lost 7 bases, with 8 bases between them. The CDR3 extends over 12 amino acids. Germline V gives CDR1 KGHSH, CDR2 LQKENI. Written as DNA, the CDR3 is TGTGCCAGCTCACTACAGCATAATGAGCAGTTCTTC. It translates to CASSLQHNEQFF.

The genes are TRBV3-1 (or the pseudogene TRBV3-2) and TRBJ2-7; TRBD1 matches at 10 bases. The CDR3 is made up of 12 amino acids. The trim removed 6 bases at V and 5 bases at J, leaving 1 base unmatched. Germline V CDR1 and CDR2: LGHDT, YNNKEL (reference sequence). The CDR3 nucleotides read TGTGCCAGCAGGACAGGGGGCCACGAGCAGTACTTC. It specifies CASRTGGHEQYF.

This rearrangement joins TRBV19 to TRBJ2-1, with D tentatively TRBD1 or TRBD2 (6 bases each). The V gene lost 0 bases and the J gene lost 8 bases, with 14 bases spanning the gap. From germline, CDR1 is LNHDA and CDR2 SQIVND (reference sequence). The length of the CDR3 is 15 residues. The CDR3 sequence is CASSIDPGARDEQFF. The CDR3 region has the DNA TGTGCCAGTAGTATAGATCCGGGGGCGAGAGATGAGCAGTTCTTC.

The chain is built from TRBV28 and TRBJ2-7, with 10 positions matching TRBD1. V dropped 3 bases and J dropped 5; count of bases not matched to a gene: 7. CDR1 MDHEN and CDR2 SYDVKM come from the germline V gene. This CDR3 has 15 amino acids. CDR3 sequence reads: CASSLHGQGVNEQYF. DNA for the CDR3: TGTGCCAGCAGTTTGCACGGACAGGGGGTTAACGAGCAGTACTTC.

The genes are TRBV5-1 and TRBJ2-3; D is possibly TRBD1 or TRBD2 (5 bases each). V lost 5 bases, J lost 6 bases, and 16 bases lay in between. The CDR3 covers 14 residues. The germline gives CDR1 SGHRS, CDR2 YFSETQ. For the CDR3, the DNA is TGCGCCAGCAGTCGGGACGGCCAACGGGATACGCAGTATTTT. The encoded protein is CASSRDGQRDTQYF.

This clone has more than one count but fewer than ten. This chain links TRBV7-3 with TRBJ2-7; no clear D. Germline loops: CDR1 SGHTA, CDR2 FQGTGA. The CDR3 runs to 13 residues. Trimming cost V 4 bases and J 7 bases, with 14 bases left between them. CDR3 amino acids: CASSYSAIGEQYF. For the CDR3, the DNA is TGTGCCAGCAGCTACTCCGCTATCGGGGAGCAGTACTTC.

The gene calls are TRBV5-1 and TRBJ1-5, with D uncertain. The germline gives CDR1 SGHRS, CDR2 YFSETQ. V lost 0 bases to trimming and J lost 7 bases, with 11 bases between them. This CDR3 has 14 amino acids. The chain's CDR3 is CASSLVGEGQPQHF. The CDR3 bases are TGCGCCAGCAGCTTGGTAGGTGAGGGACAGCCCCAGCATTTT.

This chain links TRBV28 with TRBJ2-7; 8 positions agree with TRBD1. The length of the CDR3 is 14 residues. The ends lost 8 bases at V and 3 bases at J; junction bases unmatched: 9. Germline V gene sequence: CDR1 MDHEN, CDR2 SYDVKM. The CDR3 sequence is CASGRFGQGYEQYF. The CDR3 DNA follows: TGTGCCAGCGGAAGATTCGGACAGGGCTACGAGCAGTACTTC. Full variable domain (outside the CDR3, taken from reference TRBV28 and TRBJ2-7): DVKVTQSSRYLVKRTGEKVFLECVQDMDHENMFWYRQDPGLGLRLIYFSYDVKMKEKGDIPEGYSVSREKKERFSLILESASTNQTSMYLCASGRFGQGYEQYFGPGTRLTVT.

By frequency in the sample, this clone is medium-sized. This rearrangement joins TRBV9 to TRBJ2-1, with 10 bases fitting TRBD1. CDR1 SGDLS and CDR2 YYNGEE come from the germline V gene. V dropped 0 bases and J dropped 6; count of bases not matched to a gene: 12. CDR3 length equals 18 residues. CDR3 in amino acids: CASSVGGMDGDRGNEQFF. Written as DNA, the CDR3 is TGTGCCAGCAGCGTAGGGGGAATGGATGGGGACAGGGGCAATGAGCAGTTCTTC.

J is TRBJ1-1 and V is TRBV21-1; TRBD1, the table's D call, lacks a check against the DNA. TRBV21-1 counts as a pseudogene. The CDR3 is 16 amino acids. The CDR3 nucleotides are TGTGCCAGCAGCCAAGCCACGGGACAGAAGAACACTGAAGCTTTCTTT. Its protein product is CASSQATGQKNTEAFF.

This chain joins TRBV9 and TRBJ1-2; D remains ambiguous. This CDR3 comprises 15 residues. Trimming left V 3 bases short and J 6 bases short, with 18 bases between. Germline CDR1 and CDR2: SGDLS and YYNGEE. CDR3 amino acids: CASSADPLPSDGYTF. DNA of the CDR3: TGTGCCAGCAGCGCCGACCCGCTCCCCTCCGATGGCTACACCTTC.

The rearrangement uses TRBV7-2 and TRBJ2-1; no reliable D call. This CDR3 spans 11 amino acids. Germline assignment: CDR1 SGHTA and CDR2 FQGNSA. The V end lost 5 bases, the J end lost 3 bases, and 2 bases lay between the germline ends. CDR3 sequence: CASSNYNEQFF. CDR3 sequence (DNA): TGTGCCAGCAGCAACTACAATGAGCAGTTCTTC.

CDR3 sequence: CASSLLTGSGANVLTF. CDR3 in DNA: TGTGCCAGCAGCTTACTGACAGGCTCTGGGGCCAACGTCCTGACTTTC. The chain links TRBV7-9 to TRBJ2-6; the D gene is possibly TRBD1 (6 bases). The CDR3 totals 16 residues. CDR1 and CDR2 (germline): SEHNR, FQNEAQ (reference sequence). V dropped 2 bases and J dropped 0 bases, with 8 bases sitting between them. Supplemented by reference TRBV7-9 and TRBJ2-6, the full variable domain reads DTGVSQNPRHKITKRGQNVTFRCDPISEHNRLYWYRQTLGQGPEFLTYFQNEAQLEKSRLLSDRFSAERPKGSFSTLEIQRTEQGDSAMYLCASSLLTGSGANVLTFGAGSRLTVL.

V is TRBV27 and J is TRBJ1-2; D is ambiguous. The CDR3 totals 13 residues. The germline V and J ends were trimmed by 5 bases and 8 bases, with 15 bases remaining between them. Per germline, CDR1 MNHEY and CDR2 SMNVEV (reference sequence). CDR3 nucleotide sequence: TGTGCCAGCAGTCCCCGCCCGACGGGGGGCTACACCTTC. This codes for CASSPRPTGGYTF.